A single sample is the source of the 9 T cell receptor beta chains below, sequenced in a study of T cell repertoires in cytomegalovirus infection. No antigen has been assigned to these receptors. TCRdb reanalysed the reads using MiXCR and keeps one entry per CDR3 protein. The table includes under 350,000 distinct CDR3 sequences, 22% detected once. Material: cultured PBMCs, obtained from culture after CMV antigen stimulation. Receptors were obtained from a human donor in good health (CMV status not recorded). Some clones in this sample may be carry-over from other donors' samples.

The CDR3 region is CASSPLAGDTQYF. CDR3 coding DNA: TGTGCCAGCAGTCCGTTAGCGGGAGATACGCAGTATTTT. V is TRBV28 and J is TRBJ2-3, with 7 bases matching TRBD2. The length of the CDR3 is 13 residues. J was trimmed by 5 bases and V by 5 bases; bases with no gene match: 4. Germline V lookup: CDR1 MDHEN, CDR2 SYDVKM.

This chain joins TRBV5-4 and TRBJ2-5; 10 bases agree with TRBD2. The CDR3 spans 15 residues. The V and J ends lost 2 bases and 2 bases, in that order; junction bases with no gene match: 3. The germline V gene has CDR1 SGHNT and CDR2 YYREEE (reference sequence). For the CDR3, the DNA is TGTGCCAGCAGCTTCAGGACTAGCGGTCAAGAGACCCAGTACTTC. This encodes CASSFRTSGQETQYF.

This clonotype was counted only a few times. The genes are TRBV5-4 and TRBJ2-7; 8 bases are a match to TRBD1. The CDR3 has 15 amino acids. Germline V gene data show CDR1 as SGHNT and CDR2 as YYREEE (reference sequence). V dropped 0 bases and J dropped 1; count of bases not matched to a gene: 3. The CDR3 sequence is CASSLGQGKSYEQYF. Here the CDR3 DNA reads TGTGCCAGCAGCTTGGGACAGGGGAAGTCCTACGAGCAGTACTTC.

CDR3 amino acids: CASSLDLDRADTQYF. The CDR3 coding sequence is TGTGCCAGCAGCTTAGATCTAGATAGAGCAGATACGCAGTATTTT. The chain has TRBV11-2 and TRBJ2-3, with D unresolved. Trimming removed 0 bases at V and 4 bases at J, with 11 bases between. Germline V gene sequence: CDR1 SGHAT, CDR2 FQNNGV. CDR3 length: 15 amino acids. The full variable domain, with the rest looked up from reference TRBV11-2 and TRBJ2-3, is EAGVAQSPRYKIIEKRQSVAFWCNPISGHATLYWYQQILGQGPKLLIQFQNNGVVDDSQLPKDRFSAERLKGVDSTLKIQPAKLEDSAVYLCASSLDLDRADTQYFGPGTRLTVL.

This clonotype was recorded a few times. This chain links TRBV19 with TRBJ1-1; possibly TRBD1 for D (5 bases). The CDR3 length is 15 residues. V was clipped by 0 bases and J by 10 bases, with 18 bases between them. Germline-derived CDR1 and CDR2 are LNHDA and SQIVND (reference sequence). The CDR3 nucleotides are TGTGCCAGTAGTATAGATCCCCGGGACCCCTCTGGAGCTTTCTTT. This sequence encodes CASSIDPRDPSGAFF.

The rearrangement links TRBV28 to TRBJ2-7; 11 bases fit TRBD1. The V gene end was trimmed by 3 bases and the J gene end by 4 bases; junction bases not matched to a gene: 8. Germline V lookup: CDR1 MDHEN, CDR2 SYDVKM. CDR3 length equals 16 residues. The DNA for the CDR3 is TGTGCCAGCAGTTTCTTGTGGGACAGGGGGGAATACGAGCAGTACTTC. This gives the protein CASSFLWDRGEYEQYF.

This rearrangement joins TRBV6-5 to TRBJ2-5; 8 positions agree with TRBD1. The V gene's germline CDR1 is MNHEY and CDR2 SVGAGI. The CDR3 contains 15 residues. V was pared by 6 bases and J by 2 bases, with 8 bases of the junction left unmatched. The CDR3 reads CASSIQGDPQETQYF. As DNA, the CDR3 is TGTGCCAGCAGCATACAGGGGGACCCTCAAGAGACCCAGTACTTC.

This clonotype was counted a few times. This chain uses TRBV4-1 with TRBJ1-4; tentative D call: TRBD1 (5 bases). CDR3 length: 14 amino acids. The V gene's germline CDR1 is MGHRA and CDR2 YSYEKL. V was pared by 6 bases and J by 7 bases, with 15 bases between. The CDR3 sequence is CASSPKTGGEKLFF. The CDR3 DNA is TGCGCCAGCAGTCCTAAAACAGGAGGTGAAAAACTGTTTTTT.

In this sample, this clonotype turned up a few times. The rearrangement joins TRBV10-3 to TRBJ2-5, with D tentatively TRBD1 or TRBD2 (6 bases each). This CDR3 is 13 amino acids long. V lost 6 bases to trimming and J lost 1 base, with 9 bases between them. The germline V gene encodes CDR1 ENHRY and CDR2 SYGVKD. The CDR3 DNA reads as TGTGCCATCAGCGGGGGCTCCCAAGAGACCCAGTACTTC. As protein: CAISGGSQETQYF.